The subject of this entry is one TCR beta chain. The antigen is unknown. The entry originates in a study of cytomegalovirus exposure and HLA in healthy donors. About the research overall: An early data release held tens of millions of unique TCRs from HLA-typed donors.

PCR primers comprised 60 Vbeta and 13 Jbeta primers. The data were produced by immunoSEQ multiplex PCR, yet TCRdb's version contains in-frame clones alone and is incomplete. The sample lists around 200,000 clones, 75% to 85% occurring once. Overall study results and limits: Analysis was carried out at a later point, and it linked a missense DCLRE1C variant to TCR beta V- and J-gene trimming. Common viral pathogens (according to a later analysis) appeared linked to several of the most significant clusters. Some 150 TCR beta chains were listed as cytomegalovirus-associated.

CDR3 length equals 14 residues. From germline, CDR1 is SGHAT and CDR2 FQDESV (reference sequence). V dropped 5 bases and J dropped 2; count of bases not matched to a gene: 3. Sequencing used PBMCs. This TCR was sampled from a woman under 30 in good health and CMV-seronegative. The genes are TRBV11-1 and TRBJ2-7, with TRBD1 matching 10 bases. In nucleotides, the CDR3 is TGTGCCAGCAGCGGGGACAGGGGTCCCTACGAGCAGTACTTC. This codes for CASSGDRGPYEQYF.